The clone carrying this T cell receptor beta chain has a count of ten or more. What it binds is unknown. Using RNA template, CDR3s of TCR alpha and beta were amplified with iRepertoire arm-PCR. TCRdb reprocessed the multiplex PCR reads via MiXCR and lists one record per CDR3 protein. The sample includes more than 85,000 distinct CDR3 sequences, 20% to 30% of them seen just once. This CDR3 region has 13 residues. Germline CDR1 is KGHDR and CDR2 is SFDVKD. Trimming left V 3 bases short and J 6 bases short, with 10 bases between. The entry originates in a study of glioma-infiltrating T cells. Broader study findings: Non-neoplastic patients had below-expected tissue-blood divergence, while all gliomas exceeded expectation.

The receptor comes from a human donor with low-grade glioma or glioblastoma, undergoing nonglioma brain surgery, or in good health (not recorded which). The sample comprised glioma tissue, nonneoplastic brain tissue, or PBMCs (not recorded which). This chain links TRBV24-1 with TRBJ2-5; D remains unclear. CDR3 nucleotide sequence: TGTGCCACCAGTGATCCCCCTTGGCAGACCCAGTACTTC. It translates to CATSDPPWQTQYF.